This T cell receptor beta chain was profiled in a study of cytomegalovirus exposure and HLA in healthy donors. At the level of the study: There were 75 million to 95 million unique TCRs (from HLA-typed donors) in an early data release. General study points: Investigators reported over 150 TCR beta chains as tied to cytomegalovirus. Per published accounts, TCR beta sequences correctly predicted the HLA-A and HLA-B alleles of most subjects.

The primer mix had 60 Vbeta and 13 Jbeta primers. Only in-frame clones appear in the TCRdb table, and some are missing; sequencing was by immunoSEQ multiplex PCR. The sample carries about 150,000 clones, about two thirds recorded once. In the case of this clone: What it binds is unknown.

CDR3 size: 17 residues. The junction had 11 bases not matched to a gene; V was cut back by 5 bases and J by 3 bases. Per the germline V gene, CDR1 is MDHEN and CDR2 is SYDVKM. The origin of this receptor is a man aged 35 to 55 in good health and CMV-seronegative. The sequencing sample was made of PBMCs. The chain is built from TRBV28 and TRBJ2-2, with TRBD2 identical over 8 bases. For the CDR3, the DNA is TGTGCCAGCAGTGAAGCGGGAGATCGTCGGGACACCGGGGAGCTGTTTTTT. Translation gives CASSEAGDRRDTGELFF. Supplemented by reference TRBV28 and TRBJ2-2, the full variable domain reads DVKVTQSSRYLVKRTGEKVFLECVQDMDHENMFWYRQDPGLGLRLIYFSYDVKMKEKGDIPEGYSVSREKKERFSLILESASTNQTSMYLCASSEAGDRRDTGELFFGEGSRLTVL.